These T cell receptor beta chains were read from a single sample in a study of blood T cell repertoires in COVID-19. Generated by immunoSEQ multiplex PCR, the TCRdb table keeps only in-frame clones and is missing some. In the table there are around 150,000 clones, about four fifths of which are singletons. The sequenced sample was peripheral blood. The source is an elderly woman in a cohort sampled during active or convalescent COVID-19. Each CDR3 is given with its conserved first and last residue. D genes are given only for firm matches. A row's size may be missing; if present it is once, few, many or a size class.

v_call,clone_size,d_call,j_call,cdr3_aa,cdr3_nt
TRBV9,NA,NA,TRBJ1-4,CASSVAGRNEKLFF,TGTGCCAGCAGCGTAGCGGGTCGTAATGAAAAACTGTTTTTT
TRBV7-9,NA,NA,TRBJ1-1,CASSLETAGAFF,TGTGCCAGCAGCTTAGAAACCGCGGGAGCTTTCTTT
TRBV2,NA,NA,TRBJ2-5,CASSEAEASGQETQYF,TGTGCCAGCAGTGAAGCGGAGGCTAGTGGGCAAGAGACCCAGTACTTC
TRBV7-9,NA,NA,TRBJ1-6,CASSSQGIDNSPLHF,TGTGCCAGCAGCTCTCAGGGGATCGATAATTCACCCCTCCACTTT
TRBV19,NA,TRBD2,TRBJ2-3,CASRQRGSTDTQYF,TGTGCCAGTAGGCAGCGGGGGAGCACAGATACGCAGTATTTT
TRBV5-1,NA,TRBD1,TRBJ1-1,CASEDRGRTEAFF,TGCGCCAGCGAAGACAGGGGGCGAACTGAAGCTTTCTTT
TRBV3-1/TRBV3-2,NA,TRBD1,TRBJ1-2,CASSQEGRGQGYTF,TGTGCCAGCAGCCAAGAGGGTAGGGGGCAAGGCTACACCTTC
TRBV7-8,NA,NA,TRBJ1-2,CASSSPIRALARGYTF,TGTGCCAGCAGCTCCCCCATCAGGGCCCTCGCTCGGGGCTACACCTTC
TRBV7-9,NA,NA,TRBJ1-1,CASSLFGGIRSEAFF,TGTGCCAGCAGCTTATTTGGGGGGATTAGGTCTGAAGCTTTCTTT
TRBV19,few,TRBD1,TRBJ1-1,CASSVTGGVGTEAFF,TGTGCCAGTAGTGTCACAGGGGGCGTCGGCACTGAAGCTTTCTTT
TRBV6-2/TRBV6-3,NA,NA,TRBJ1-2,CASSPEPNYGYTF,TGTGCCAGCAGTCCCGAGCCTAACTATGGCTACACCTTC
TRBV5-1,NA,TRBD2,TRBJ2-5,CASSVGLAGRQETQYF,TGCGCCAGCAGCGTGGGACTAGCGGGGAGGCAAGAGACCCAGTACTTC
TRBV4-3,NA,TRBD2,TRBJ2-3,CASSPGGGGTDTQYF,TGCGCCAGCAGCCCCGGCGGGGGTGGCACAGATACGCAGTATTTT
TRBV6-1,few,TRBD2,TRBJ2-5,CASSEARGAQETQYF,TGTGCCAGCAGTGAGGCGCGGGGGGCCCAAGAGACCCAGTACTTC
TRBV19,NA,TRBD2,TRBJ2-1,CASTILAGSYNEQFF,TGTGCCAGTACTATCCTAGCGGGGTCTTACAATGAGCAGTTCTTC
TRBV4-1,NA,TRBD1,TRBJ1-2,CASSQDRGNYGYTF,TGCGCCAGCAGCCAAGACAGGGGGAACTATGGCTACACCTTC
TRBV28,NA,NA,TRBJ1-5,CASSFQGNQPQHF,TGTGCCAGCAGTTTCCAGGGGAATCAGCCCCAGCATTTT
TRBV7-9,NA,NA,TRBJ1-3,CASSLGQVSGNTIYF,TGTGCCAGCAGCTTAGGACAGGTCTCTGGAAACACCATATATTTT
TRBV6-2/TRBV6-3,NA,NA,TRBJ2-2,CASSLTSGELFF,TGTGCCAGCAGCCTAACATCCGGGGAGCTGTTTTTT
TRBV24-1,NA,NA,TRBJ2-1,CATSSTSAGARGNEQFF,TGTGCCACCAGTTCCACTTCGGCGGGGGCCCGGGGGAATGAGCAGTTCTTC